The rows below give T cell receptor beta chains drawn from one sample of a study of identical twins. TCRdb reprocessed the 5' RACE reads via MiXCR and lists one record per CDR3 protein. Of roughly 350,000 distinct CDR3 sequences listed, about 9% are singletons. Sequencing was carried out using naive T cells sorted from blood. The receptor source for this set is a woman between 50 and 59 years old in good health. The CDR3 runs from the conserved cysteine through the conserved F or W. D genes are given only for firm matches. Rows may omit the clone size; those that give it use once, few, many or a size class.

j_call	d_call	clone_size	cdr3_length	v_call	cdr3_aa	cdr3_nt
TRBJ1-2	-	-	15	TRBV5-1	CTSSLASQGSHGYTF	TGCACCAGCAGCTTGGCATCACAGGGATCTCATGGCTACACCTTC
TRBJ2-2	-	-	14	TRBV2	CASSEETATGELFF	TGTGCCAGCAGTGAAGAGACAGCCACCGGGGAGCTGTTTTTT
TRBJ2-2	-	many	16	TRBV5-1	CASSLAVPANTGELFF	TGCGCCAGCAGCTTGGCTGTCCCCGCGAACACCGGGGAGCTGTTTTTT
TRBJ2-6	TRBD1	many	16	TRBV5-6	CASSLDRGAGANVLTF	TGTGCCAGCAGCCTTGACAGGGGGGCAGGGGCCAACGTCCTGACTTTC
TRBJ2-3	TRBD2	once	15	TRBV11-2	CASSLDGLVADTQYF	TGTGCCAGCAGCTTAGATGGACTAGTTGCAGATACGCAGTATTTT
TRBJ1-2	-	few	12	TRBV12-3/TRBV12-4	CASTQTGGGYTF	TGTGCCAGCACCCAGACAGGTGGAGGCTACACCTTC
TRBJ1-2	-	few	14	TRBV7-8	CASSLGDLGSGYTF	TGTGCCAGCAGCTTAGGGGACCTCGGTTCCGGCTACACCTTC
TRBJ1-2	TRBD1	few	13	TRBV13	CASSPGQGMSYTF	TGTGCCAGCAGCCCCGGACAGGGTATGAGCTACACCTTC
TRBJ1-1	-	few	13	TRBV6-1	CASSELDGIEAFF	TGTGCCAGCAGTGAACTGGACGGAATTGAAGCTTTCTTT
TRBJ2-7	-	-	15	TRBV9	CASSPRGGGGYEQYF	TGTGCCAGCAGCCCCCGGGGAGGGGGCGGGTACGAGCAGTACTTC
TRBJ1-1	-	-	14	TRBV29-1	CSVATGTANTEAFF	TGCAGCGTAGCTACCGGGACGGCGAACACTGAAGCTTTCTTT
TRBJ2-1	-	few	14	TRBV30	CAWKVGGSYNEQFF	TGTGCCTGGAAAGTAGGGGGCTCCTACAATGAGCAGTTCTTC
TRBJ2-4	-	many	13	TRBV18	CASSPPGKNIQYF	TGTGCCAGCTCACCACCGGGAAAAAACATTCAGTACTTC
TRBJ2-1	TRBD1	-	15	TRBV5-6	CASSPTGARGGEQFF	TGTGCCAGCAGCCCCACAGGGGCACGGGGTGGTGAGCAGTTCTTC
TRBJ2-1	TRBD2	-	16	TRBV7-8	CASSLLSGRANNEQFF	TGTGCCAGCAGCTTACTTAGCGGGAGGGCCAATAATGAGCAGTTCTTC
TRBJ1-3	-	few	14	TRBV25-1	CASSLQGGGNTIYF	TGTGCCAGCAGTTTACAGGGAGGGGGAAACACCATATATTTT
TRBJ1-5	TRBD1	many	15	TRBV6-1	CASSPGTGGHRPQHF	TGTGCCAGCAGCCCCGGGACAGGGGGCCATCGACCCCAGCATTTT
TRBJ2-1	TRBD2	-	14	TRBV10-2	CASREAGVVNEQFF	TGCGCCAGCAGAGAGGCGGGAGTGGTCAATGAGCAGTTCTTC
TRBJ2-1	-	few	14	TRBV27	CASSLLVANNEQFF	TGTGCCAGCAGTTTACTAGTGGCAAACAATGAGCAGTTCTTC
TRBJ2-1	TRBD1	-	17	TRBV4-2	CASSQGMGQGGNNEQFF	TGTGCCAGCAGCCAAGGAATGGGACAGGGGGGCAACAATGAGCAGTTCTTC
TRBJ1-1	-	many	18	TRBV18	CASSPSPGAVSPNTEAFF	TGTGCCAGCTCACCATCTCCTGGGGCCGTTTCTCCGAACACTGAAGCTTTCTTT
TRBJ2-1	TRBD2	-	17	TRBV24-1	CATSDLTGSKREGGKFF	TGTGCCACCAGTGATTTGACAGGGAGTAAGCGGGAGGGCGGAAAGTTCTTC
TRBJ2-5	TRBD1	few	14	TRBV29-1	CSVVLDRWGETQYF	TGCAGCGTTGTGTTGGACAGGTGGGGAGAGACCCAGTACTTC
TRBJ1-2	-	-	13	TRBV6-1	CASTSFKGYGYTF	TGTGCCAGCACCTCATTCAAAGGCTATGGCTACACCTTC